The sample holds a few counts of the clone carrying this TCR beta chain. The antigen is not known. V gave up 5 bases and J gave up 9 bases; unmatched junction bases: 9. The CDR3 sequence is 16 residues long. The germline CDR1 and CDR2 sequences are MNHNS and SASEGT. The sample originates from a study of T-cell reconstitution after alpha-beta-depleted transplantation in children. Study outcomes and limitations: The study traced high day-60 TCRbeta diversity in some patients to surviving recipient T cells and thymic progenitors. At around two months after transplant, the alpha-beta T cells were reportedly derived from several hundred expanded clones that came from non-depleted graft cells. T cells produced anew were the main source of T-cell counts and diversity one year after transplant.

Researchers prepared the TCRbeta library using unique molecular identifiers, the study reports. TCRdb re-analysed the PCR reads in MiXCR, keeping a single row per CDR3 protein. This sample has some 450,000 distinct CDR3 sequences, with roughly 44% found just once. The V gene is TRBV6-1, the J gene TRBJ2-1, with TRBD2 matching over 14 bases. The sample consisted of PBMCs, taken before TCRalphabeta/CD19-depleted stem cell transplant. The sequence came from a girl aged 2 to 10 with aplastic anemia, due to receive a stem cell transplant. The DNA of the CDR3 is TGTGCCAGCAGTAGCGGGACTAGCGGGAGCGGGGGTGAGCAGTTCTTC. Translated, it gives CASSSGTSGSGGEQFF.